The sample holds one count of the clone carrying this T cell receptor (beta chain). After extraction with the RNeasy kit, about 0.45 to 1 ug of the RNA was reverse transcribed using random hexamers. Using its own MiXCR run on the immunoSEQ multiplex PCR reads, TCRdb lists one record per CDR3 protein. The repertoire holds some 150,000 distinct CDR3 sequences, with nearly 97% as singletons. The data were taken from a study of CD8 T cells in Susac syndrome. The germline V gene encodes CDR1 DFQATT and CDR2 SNEGSKA (reference sequence). This CDR3 has 13 amino acids. Trimming removed 1 base from V and 2 bases from J, with 9 bases in between.

Sequenced material: CD8+ T cells from PBMCs. V is TRBV20-1 and J is TRBJ2-7, with unresolved D. This sequence originates from a human donor with multiple sclerosis. The CDR3: CSARARTTYEQYV. The DNA of the CDR3 is TGCAGTGCTAGAGCGCGAACAACCTACGAGCAGTACGTC.